These T cell receptor beta chains were read from a single sample in a study of blood T cells in healthy people across ages. Using its own MiXCR run on the 5' RACE reads, TCRdb lists one record per CDR3 protein. Of about 760,000 distinct CDR3 sequences listed, roughly 50% are singletons. Sequencing was done on a sample of blood. These receptors were collected from a man between 35 and 55 years old in good health. CDR3s leave out the opening cysteine and the closing phenylalanine or tryptophan.

V,CDR3
TRBV28,ASSQPGDRERETQY
TRBV13,ASSPGLAGAKTQY
TRBV2,ASSEALGQGDLEQY
TRBV24-1,ATSDRDSRWAADGYT
TRBV20-1,SARKETQY
TRBV7-2,ASRARDTSYEQY
TRBV6-5,ASSYTGTRPYEQY
TRBV7-2,ASSQGTGQNYGYT
TRBV6-6,ASSYTIYEQY
TRBV28,ASSLLKGHQETQY
TRBV5-1,ASSRTGGRLNTEAF
TRBV6-4,ASSDSLWDRVQDTQY
TRBV4-2,ASSQDLRITDTQY
TRBV6-2/TRBV6-3,ASSYQGLAGETDTQY
TRBV9,ASSVATHQKLF
TRBV10-3,AIKGDANTEAF
TRBV7-6,ASSLEPRGFYNEQF
TRBV7-2,ASSPLIGAGTQY
TRBV20-1,SALREAYGYT
TRBV21-1,ASSNQDRGEQY
TRBV5-1,ASRQGLGETQY
TRBV7-2,ASSAHVFQETQY
TRBV5-1,ASTRFWQGRPSSTNEKLF
TRBV12-3/TRBV12-4,ASRGAGDYTEAF
TRBV10-3,AISEGTGKTQY
TRBV6-5,AIRARDTQY
TRBV5-1,ASSLERERDTQY
TRBV27,ASSLSRVNEQF
TRBV16,ASRSLDRGGQPQH
TRBV5-6,ASSLSHTGVNYGYT
TRBV20-1,SAKRPKGAPGEQY
TRBV12-3/TRBV12-4,ASSLLGGKETQY
TRBV6-5,ASSYSQYSPLH
TRBV12-3/TRBV12-4,ASSTDRGDEKLF
TRBV5-1,ASSPVTTGPPEAF
TRBV4-3,ASSQDLTGSYEQY
TRBV10-2,AGREGIAYEQY
TRBV12-3/TRBV12-4,ASRAVSGSGDTQY
TRBV28,ASSLRSPLH
TRBV18,ASSPQQDSYEQY
TRBV29-1,SVEDLAGRSTDTQY
TRBV29-1,SVRPRLGAKNIQY
TRBV9,ASSVEQGNEQF
TRBV20-1,SANDRGIPYGYT
TRBV4-2,ASSQDPVAGGEDTQY
TRBV6-5,ASDGTEDYGYT
TRBV5-1,ASSPRLAGAASGANVLT
TRBV24-1,ATSSDRVNEQY
TRBV6-1,ASSESIGDPQY